Listed here is a single TCR beta chain. Its antigen remains unknown. V trimming: 5 bases; J trimming: 9 bases; junction bases outside the gene matches: 4. CDR1 is MDHEN and CDR2 is SYDVKM in the germline V gene. This CDR3 has 12 amino acids. The record originates from a study of identical twins. The study's findings and limits: Cross-sectional statistics, not tracking of the same donors, supported the conclusions. In zero-insertion analyses, partial confounding could arise from invariant MAIT and iNKT cells. Cord blood beta clonotypes present at high abundance carried fewer insertions; no such pattern appeared in memory repertoires.

TCRdb re-called the 5' RACE reads through MiXCR, storing one row per CDR3 protein. The top ten clones hold roughly 0.5% of a sample with around 450,000 distinct CDR3 sequences, 14% of them seen once. These data also formed part of another study, on yellow fever vaccine responses in identical twins. This second study says: Twins' T cell vaccine responses reportedly looked partly convergent, partly personalized.

Sequencing was carried out using CD4+ T cells sorted from blood. This clonotype was sampled from a woman aged 18 to 35 in good health. The chain has TRBV28 and TRBJ2-4, with 7 bases that match TRBD2. This CDR3 is CASSATSIIQYF. CDR3 nucleotide sequence: TGTGCCAGCAGTGCGACTAGCATCATTCAGTACTTC.